This is a list of T cell receptor beta chains from one sample in a study of PD-1 blockade in mismatch repair-deficient tumors. The data were produced by immunoSEQ multiplex PCR, yet TCRdb's version contains in-frame clones alone and is incomplete. The table records approximately 38,000 clones, around 83% of them present only once. The sample in question was peripheral blood, obtained roughly 76 weeks after starting pembrolizumab. The receptors originated from an adult with mismatch repair-deficient cancer. Each CDR3 is given with its conserved first and last residue. D genes are given only for firm matches. Size is omitted from some rows. Given values are once, few, many or a class for expanded clones.

length: 13
size: NA
D: NA
J: TRBJ1-1
V: TRBV2
CDR3: CASRSQRNTEAFF
DNA: TGTGCCAGCAGAAGTCAGAGGAACACTGAAGCTTTCTTT

length: 14
size: NA
D: NA
J: TRBJ2-7
V: TRBV6-5
CDR3: CATMVPGVVYEQYF
DNA: TGTGCCACCATGGTTCCGGGGGTTGTCTACGAGCAGTACTTC

length: 15
size: NA
D: NA
J: TRBJ2-3
V: TRBV18
CDR3: CASSMAGLSTDTQYF
DNA: TGTGCCAGCTCAATGGCGGGGCTTAGCACAGATACGCAGTATTTT

length: 18
size: NA
D: TRBD2
J: TRBJ2-2
V: TRBV6-1
CDR3: CASSGSPLAGGITGELFF
DNA: TGTGCCAGCAGTGGGAGCCCACTAGCGGGAGGTATAACCGGGGAGCTGTTTTTT

length: 13
size: NA
D: NA
J: TRBJ1-1
V: TRBV19
CDR3: CASSIGGGSEAFF
DNA: TGTGCCAGTAGTATAGGAGGAGGTTCTGAAGCTTTCTTT

length: 18
size: NA
D: NA
J: TRBJ1-4
V: TRBV12-5
CDR3: CASGNRLPLGNTNEKLFF
DNA: TGTGCTAGTGGTAACCGACTCCCCCTAGGGAATACTAATGAAAAACTGTTTTTT

length: 15
size: NA
D: NA
J: TRBJ2-3
V: TRBV9
CDR3: CASSPHPTPTDTQYF
DNA: TGTGCCAGCAGCCCCCATCCTACCCCCACAGATACGCAGTATTTT

length: 15
size: NA
D: NA
J: TRBJ2-5
V: TRBV7-3
CDR3: CASSSRPRAPETQYF
DNA: TGTGCCAGCAGCTCTCGCCCCAGGGCCCCAGAGACCCAGTACTTC

length: 14
size: NA
D: NA
J: TRBJ2-1
V: TRBV16
CDR3: CASSQSRRNNEQFF
DNA: TGTGCCAGCAGCCAATCCAGACGGAACAATGAGCAGTTCTTC

length: 15
size: NA
D: TRBD1
J: TRBJ1-2
V: TRBV7-2
CDR3: CASSFRQGFNYGYTF
DNA: TGTGCCAGCAGCTTCCGACAGGGATTTAACTATGGCTACACCTTC

length: 15
size: NA
D: NA
J: TRBJ1-2
V: TRBV7-2
CDR3: CASSLEGRRNYGYTF
DNA: TGTGCCAGCAGCTTAGAGGGGAGGCGGAACTATGGCTACACCTTC

length: 15
size: NA
D: NA
J: TRBJ1-1
V: TRBV6-5
CDR3: CASTRSPDPGTEAFF
DNA: TGTGCCAGCACCCGGTCTCCGGATCCGGGCACTGAAGCTTTCTTT

length: 14
size: NA
D: NA
J: TRBJ1-3
V: TRBV12-5
CDR3: CASGQSGAGNTIYF
DNA: TGTGCTAGTGGTCAAAGTGGGGCTGGAAACACCATATATTTT

length: 14
size: few
D: NA
J: TRBJ2-7
V: TRBV27
CDR3: CASSSPGQPYEQYF
DNA: TGTGCCAGCAGTTCCCCAGGACAACCCTACGAGCAGTACTTC

length: 14
size: NA
D: TRBD1
J: TRBJ2-7
V: TRBV11-2
CDR3: CASSWGTVSYEQYF
DNA: TGTGCCAGCAGCTGGGGGACAGTCTCCTACGAGCAGTACTTC

length: 12
size: NA
D: NA
J: TRBJ1-1
V: TRBV28
CDR3: CASSSSGTEAFF
DNA: TGTGCCAGCAGTTCCTCGGGGACTGAAGCTTTCTTT

length: 13
size: few
D: TRBD2
J: TRBJ2-7
V: TRBV19
CDR3: CASSIGGSYEQYF
DNA: TGTGCCAGTAGTATCGGGGGGTCCTACGAGCAGTACTTC

length: 16
size: once
D: TRBD2
J: TRBJ2-1
V: TRBV5-1
CDR3: CASSLAGTSGTNEQFF
DNA: TGCGCCAGCAGCTTGGCCGGGACTAGCGGGACGAATGAGCAGTTCTTC

length: 13
size: NA
D: NA
J: TRBJ2-7
V: TRBV5-1
CDR3: CASSLGTYYEQYF
DNA: TGCGCCAGCAGCTTAGGGACTTACTACGAGCAGTACTTC

length: 14
size: NA
D: TRBD1
J: TRBJ1-4
V: TRBV7-8
CDR3: CASNPGGAGEKLFF
DNA: TGTGCCAGCAACCCAGGGGGAGCGGGTGAAAAACTGTTTTTT

length: 14
size: NA
D: NA
J: TRBJ2-3
V: TRBV29-1
CDR3: CSVDPTESTDTQYF
DNA: TGCAGCGTTGACCCGACTGAGAGCACAGATACGCAGTATTTT

length: 15
size: NA
D: TRBD2
J: TRBJ2-1
V: TRBV5-1
CDR3: CASSFGLAGDYEQFF
DNA: TGCGCCAGCAGCTTTGGGCTAGCGGGAGACTATGAGCAGTTCTTC

length: 14
size: NA
D: TRBD1
J: TRBJ2-5
V: TRBV25-1
CDR3: CASRKTGDIETQYF
DNA: TGTGCCAGCAGAAAGACAGGGGATATAGAGACCCAGTACTTC

length: 13
size: NA
D: TRBD1
J: TRBJ2-2
V: TRBV7-7
CDR3: CASSWDRAGELFF
DNA: TGTGCTAGCAGCTGGGACAGGGCCGGGGAGCTGTTTTTT